Reported below is one TCR beta chain. The data belong to a study of cytomegalovirus exposure and HLA in healthy donors. With 60 Vbeta and 13 Jbeta primers, the PCR was carried out. Clones were read by immunoSEQ multiplex PCR, and TCRdb kept only the in-frame ones, dropping some. The sample's table shows about 58,000 clones. The length of the CDR3 is 15 residues. V lost 2 bases and J lost 3, with 14 bases in between. Germline CDR1 MNHNS, CDR2 SASEGT. The source is a young woman in good health and CMV-seronegative. Sequenced: PBMCs. The V call is TRBV6-1, the J call TRBJ2-7; D gene unclear. The chain's CDR3 is CASSETLPTGYEQYF. DNA of the CDR3: TGTGCCAGCAGTGAAACCCTGCCGACGGGCTACGAGCAGTACTTC.